The source of this T cell receptor (beta chain) is a study of CD8+ T cells in alopecia areata. Extracted from the samples, RNA was reverse transcribed into cDNA to serve as the sequencing template. The repertoire was sequenced with immunoSEQ multiplex PCR; TCRdb's copy has only in-frame clones and lacks some. The data show 90,000 to 120,000 clones, roughly 59% seen once. This CDR3 is 15 amino acids long. Germline V gene lookup returns CDR1 SGDLS and CDR2 YYNGEE. The germline V and J ends were trimmed by 2 bases and 0 bases, with 10 bases remaining between them. Investigators sorted PBMCs to obtain both CD4+ and CD8+ T cells. As for this clone: What it binds is not known.

General study results and limits: Higher clonality and more expanded CD8+ clones appeared in lesional than normal scalp. Shared TCR sequences were less clear between patients than in mice, possibly partly from HLA diversity. Tissue-resident alphabeta T cells belonging to normal skin likewise get sequenced within scalp specimens.

V and J are TRBV9 and TRBJ2-3; a weak D match, TRBD1 (5 bases). This receptor was identified in a human donor in good health. The sequencing input was CD8+ T cells sorted from blood. The CDR3 DNA reads as TGTGCCAGCAGCGTGCAGGGTGCAAGCACAGATACGCAGTATTTT. Protein sequence: CASSVQGASTDTQYF. Supplemented by reference TRBV9 and TRBJ2-3, the full variable domain reads DSGVTQTPKHLITATGQRVTLRCSPRSGDLSVYWYQQSLDQGLQFLIQYYNGEERAKGNILERFSAQQFPDLHSELNLSSLELGDSALYFCASSVQGASTDTQYFGPGTRLTVL.